A single sample gave rise to the 32 T cell receptor beta chains below, sequenced in a study of identifying expanded T cells in peripheral blood. Assay used: immunoSEQ multiplex PCR; TCRdb lists only in-frame clones, some missing. The sample contains 100,000 to 110,000 clones, over 70% of which appear only once. Material for sequencing was blood. These receptors originate from a person aged 18 to 69 in good health.

This sequence joins TRBV7-9 and TRBJ2-4; weak D call: TRBD2 (5 bases). Looked up from germline, CDR1 is SEHNR and CDR2 is FQNEAQ (reference sequence). The CDR3 sequence is 13 residues long. V was cut by 5 bases and J by 6 bases, with 11 bases left in between. The CDR3 region has the DNA TGTGCCAGCAGCCGCGCGGGCGGAAACATTCAGTACTTC. Translation gives CASSRAGGNIQYF.

The chain uses TRBV5-1 and TRBJ2-2; 8 nucleotides agree with TRBD1. Per germline, CDR1 SGHRS and CDR2 YFSETQ. CDR3 length: 16 amino acids. V lost 4 bases, J lost 7 bases, and 12 bases stayed unmatched. The CDR3 region has the DNA TGCGCCAGCAGCCGAGAGGGACAGGCGGGCAACGGGGAGCTGTTTTTT. Its protein is CASSREGQAGNGELFF.

This rearrangement joins TRBV6-1 to TRBJ1-2; 8 nucleotides align to TRBD1. The CDR3 has 12 amino acids. The junction had 5 bases not matched to a gene; V was cut back by 7 bases and J by 7 bases. The germline V gene encodes CDR1 MNHNS and CDR2 SASEGT. The CDR3 loop reads CASTGTGRGYTF. In DNA, the CDR3 is TGTGCCAGCACCGGGACAGGACGTGGCTACACCTTC.

V is TRBV2 and J is TRBJ1-1; D remains unclear. From germline, CDR1 is SNHLY and CDR2 FYNNEI. V was trimmed by 8 bases and J by 1 base, leaving 14 bases between them. The length of the CDR3 is 14 residues. Written as DNA, the CDR3 is TGTGCCAGCCCGAAAGCGCGGGGGAACACTGAAGCTTTCTTT. The encoded protein is CASPKARGNTEAFF.

This chain connects TRBV5-5 to TRBJ2-7, with unresolved D. The germline V gene encodes CDR1 SGHKS and CDR2 YYEKEE (reference sequence). Trimming removed 5 bases from V and 4 bases from J, with 10 bases in between. This CDR3 contains 12 residues. The CDR3 DNA follows: TGTGCCAGCAGTCCCAACTGGTACGAGCAGTACTTC. The encoded protein is CASSPNWYEQYF.

This clone is a singleton in its sample. The CDR3: CASSAGTSKADTQYF. DNA for the CDR3: TGTGCCAGCAGCGCCGGGACTAGCAAGGCAGATACGCAGTATTTT. The chain joins TRBV14 to TRBJ2-3, with 9 nucleotides matching TRBD2. This CDR3 has 15 residues. The V and J ends lost 5 bases and 4 bases, in that order; junction bases with no gene match: 7. CDR1 SGHDN and CDR2 FVKESK come from the germline V gene.

This sequence joins TRBV18 and TRBJ2-1, with TRBD2 matching 9 bases. V was clipped by 1 base and J by 3 bases; unmatched bases: 1. Germline V gives CDR1 KGHSH, CDR2 LQKENI. This CDR3 spans 15 amino acids. The CDR3, as DNA: TGTGCCAGCTCACCACGAGCGGGAGGCTACAATGAGCAGTTCTTC. Translated, it gives CASSPRAGGYNEQFF. The variable domain in full, completed from reference TRBV18 and TRBJ2-1, reads NAGVMQNPRHLVRRRGQEARLRCSPMKGHSHVYWYRQLPEEGLKFMVYLQKENIIDESGMPKERFSAEFPKEGPSILRIQQVVRGDSAAYFCASSPRAGGYNEQFFGPGTRLTVL.

CDR3: CASSRWTSGSSYNEQFF. DNA for the CDR3: TGTGCCAGCAGCCGATGGACTAGCGGGAGTTCCTACAATGAGCAGTTCTTC. V usage is TRBV7-8 and J usage is TRBJ2-1; 13 nucleotides align to TRBD2. CDR3 size: 17 residues. The germline V gene encodes CDR1 SGHVS and CDR2 FQNEAQ. V gave up 5 bases and J gave up 1 base; unmatched junction bases: 5.

This clone was counted once. Different DNA sequences within this sample yield the same CDR3. The chain recombines TRBV27 with TRBJ1-2, with D possibly TRBD1 on 5 matching bases. Deletions cut 3 bases from V and 2 bases from J, with 7 bases between. The germline CDR1 and CDR2 sequences are MNHEY and SMNVEV (reference sequence). The CDR3 runs to 13 residues. The CDR3 DNA is TGTGCCAGCAGTTTTAGGGGAAACTATGGCTACACCTTC. Translating it yields CASSFRGNYGYTF.

The J gene is TRBJ2-5, the V gene TRBV11-3; 9 positions match TRBD1. V was clipped by 0 bases and J by 4 bases; unmatched bases: 6. The CDR3 loop spans 16 amino acids. Germline loops: CDR1 SGHNT, CDR2 YENEEA. CDR3 bases: TGTGCCAGCAGCTTAGATTGGGACAGGGAGGGAGAGACCCAGTACTTC. It is translated as CASSLDWDREGETQYF.

The chain links TRBV5-4 to TRBJ1-6, with D possibly being TRBD1 (5 bases). CDR3 length: 16 amino acids. Germline V gene data show CDR1 as SGHNT and CDR2 as YYREEE (reference sequence). V lost 4 bases to trimming and J lost 5 bases, with 16 bases between them. The CDR3 nucleotides are TGTGCCAGCAGCCCTGGAGCGCAGGGAGATAATTCACCCCTCCACTTT. Translated, it gives CASSPGAQGDNSPLHF.

The V gene is TRBV10-3, the J gene TRBJ2-2; TRBD1 matches 8 bases. V shed 8 bases, J shed 4 bases, and the junction held 3 bases outside the gene matches. The CDR3 contains 13 residues. Germline V gene data show CDR1 as ENHRY and CDR2 as SYGVKD. CDR3 in amino acids: CAIDRGSTGELFF. The DNA of the CDR3 is TGTGCCATCGACAGGGGATCCACCGGGGAGCTGTTTTTT.

This chain uses TRBV6-1 with TRBJ2-5, with D perhaps matching TRBD1 (8 bases). Germline loops: CDR1 MNHNS, CDR2 SASEGT. The CDR3 consists of 15 residues. V lost 6 bases and J lost 1, with 15 bases in between. CDR3 sequence reads: CASRGGTGLQETQYF. CDR3 in DNA: TGTGCCAGCAGGGGGGGGACAGGTCTCCAAGAGACCCAGTACTTC.

The gene calls are TRBV6-5 and TRBJ2-5; weak D call: TRBD1 (6 bases). CDR3 length equals 13 residues. Germline CDR1 MNHEY, CDR2 SVGAGI. Trimming removed 2 bases at V and 5 bases at J, with 9 bases between. CDR3 in DNA: TGTGCCAGCAGTTACCCAGGGGCCGAGACCCAGTACTTC. Translated, it gives CASSYPGAETQYF.

This rearrangement joins TRBV19 to TRBJ1-2; the match to TRBD1 covers 8 bases. This CDR3 region has 14 residues. Trimming removed 5 bases from V and 3 bases from J; junction bases left unmatched: 5. The V gene's germline CDR1 is LNHDA and CDR2 SQIVND (reference sequence). The CDR3 here is CASSGGQEYYGYTF. The CDR3, as DNA: TGTGCCAGTAGTGGGGGACAGGAATACTATGGCTACACCTTC. Full variable domain (missing parts from reference TRBV19 and TRBJ1-2): DGGITQSPKYLFRKEGQNVTLSCEQNLNHDAMYWYRQDPGQGLRLIYYSQIVNDFQKGDIAEGYSVSREKKESFPLTVTSAQKNPTAFYLCASSGGQEYYGYTFGSGTRLTVV.

The rearrangement links TRBV10-3 to TRBJ2-3; D is undetermined. This CDR3 is 11 amino acids long. Trimming removed 2 bases from V and 6 bases from J, with 3 bases in between. Germline V gene sequence: CDR1 ENHRY, CDR2 SYGVKD. The CDR3 region has the DNA TGTGCCATCAGTGAGAAGGATACGCAGTATTTT. Residues: CAISEKDTQYF.

The rearrangement links TRBV19 to TRBJ2-4; D not certain. In germline, CDR1 is LNHDA, CDR2 SQIVND (reference sequence). V was trimmed by 3 bases and J by 0 bases, leaving 15 bases between them. The CDR3 consists of 17 residues. CDR3 DNA sequence: TGTGCCAGTAGTATCGGGTTTCAACCTCTAGCCAAAAACATTCAGTACTTC. Translating it yields CASSIGFQPLAKNIQYF.

The chain combines TRBV29-1 with TRBJ1-2, with no clear D. The germline gives CDR1 SQVTM, CDR2 ANQGSEA. This CDR3 has 13 amino acids. V was cut by 4 bases and J by 9 bases, with 18 bases left in between. In DNA, the CDR3 is TGCAGCGTTGGGGGAGGGAATAAAGGACGCTACACCTTC. Translated, it gives CSVGGGNKGRYTF.

This chain joins TRBV15 and TRBJ2-5, with 11 nucleotides matching TRBD2. With V trimmed by 0 bases and J by 13 bases, 4 bases remained unmatched. This CDR3 has 13 residues. CDR1 and CDR2 (germline): LNHNV, YYDKDF (reference sequence). The CDR3 sequence is CATSRDELAGVYF. The CDR3 region has the DNA TGTGCCACCAGCAGAGATGAACTAGCGGGGGTGTACTTC.

The CDR3 spells CASPPGLSSNGDQETQYF. DNA of the CDR3: TGTGCCAGCCCCCCTGGTCTATCCTCTAACGGCGATCAAGAGACCCAGTACTTC. The V and J genes are TRBV28 and TRBJ2-5, with D unclear. V was clipped by 8 bases and J by 2 bases, with 27 bases between them. In germline, CDR1 is MDHEN, CDR2 SYDVKM. The CDR3 has 18 residues.

This chain joins TRBV2 and TRBJ2-3, with 7 bases matching TRBD2. This CDR3 region has 16 residues. J gave up 2 bases and V 11 bases, and 16 bases lay outside the gene matches. Germline V gives CDR1 SNHLY, CDR2 FYNNEI. The CDR3 sequence: CAGKEHSGTNTDTQYF. The CDR3, as DNA: TGTGCCGGCAAAGAGCACAGCGGGACGAACACAGATACGCAGTATTTT.

The chain employs TRBV7-9 and TRBJ1-2; the D gene is possibly TRBD1 (5 bases). Trimming removed 1 base at V and 4 bases at J, with 13 bases between. Germline V gene data show CDR1 as SEHNR and CDR2 as FQNEAQ (reference sequence). This CDR3 is 15 amino acids long. The CDR3 DNA reads TGTGCCAGCAGCTTAGTCACGGGGGGAGGCTATGGCTACACCTTC. Its protein product is CASSLVTGGGYGYTF.

V gene TRBV11-3 combines with J gene TRBJ1-2, with unresolved D. The length of the CDR3 is 14 residues. Germline CDR1 and CDR2: SGHNT and YENEEA. The germline V and J ends were trimmed by 2 bases and 1 base, with 8 bases remaining between them. The CDR3 region has the DNA TGTGCCAGCAGCTTATCGGATGATAACTATGGCTACACCTTC. Translation: CASSLSDDNYGYTF.

The rearrangement uses TRBV30 and TRBJ2-3; D remains unclear. Germline values: CDR1 GTSNPN, CDR2 SVGIG (reference sequence). The CDR3 length is 15 residues. V was clipped by 4 bases and J by 12 bases, with 26 bases between them. The chain's CDR3 is CAWKPTLLSASNQYF. CDR3 DNA: TGTGCCTGGAAACCAACCTTACTGTCCGCCAGCAATCAGTATTTT.

The chain is built from TRBV5-1 and TRBJ2-5, with 11 nucleotides matching TRBD2. The ends lost 2 bases at V and 1 base at J; junction bases unmatched: 16. Germline V lookup: CDR1 SGHRS, CDR2 YFSETQ. This CDR3 region has 20 residues. The CDR3 nucleotides read TGCGCCAGCAGCTTCCCGACTAGCGGGGCTCTTCTAAGCTCCCAAGAGACCCAGTACTTC. It yields the protein CASSFPTSGALLSSQETQYF.

The chain couples TRBV5-5 to TRBJ2-7, with 7 nucleotides matching TRBD1. CDR3 length: 15 amino acids. Losses at the gene ends were 1 base for V and 0 bases for J; bases not matched to a gene: 4. The V gene's germline CDR1 is SGHKS and CDR2 YYEKEE (reference sequence). This CDR3 is CASSLSAGGSYEQYF. DNA of the CDR3: TGTGCCAGCAGCTTGTCGGCAGGGGGCTCCTACGAGCAGTACTTC.

V gene TRBV19 combines with J gene TRBJ2-1; D could derive from TRBD1 or TRBD2 (5 bases each). V lost 6 bases and J lost 9, with 9 bases in between. The CDR3 has 11 amino acids. Germline V CDR1 and CDR2: LNHDA, SQIVND (reference sequence). Written as DNA, the CDR3 is TGTGCCAGTAGGGGGGTCTTTGAGCAGTTCTTC. This gives the protein CASRGVFEQFF.

CDR3 coding DNA: TGTGCCAGCAGCTCGCCCCAGACTAGCGCGGGAGGGGACGAGCAGTACTTC. It encodes CASSSPQTSAGGDEQYF. The chain uses TRBV11-3 and TRBJ2-7; 9 bases fit TRBD2. Germline-derived CDR1 and CDR2 are SGHNT and YENEEA. The V gene end was trimmed by 4 bases and the J gene end by 5 bases; junction bases not matched to a gene: 15. The CDR3 spans 17 residues.

The chain uses TRBV7-2 and TRBJ1-1; no firm D call. This CDR3 has 14 residues. Between the trimmed V and J ends, which lost 2 bases and 10 bases, there was a span of 17 bases. Per germline, CDR1 SGHTA and CDR2 FQGNSA. The CDR3 sequence: CASSLFSQAAGAFF. Here the CDR3 DNA reads TGTGCCAGCAGCTTATTCTCTCAGGCTGCCGGAGCTTTCTTT.

This chain uses TRBV5-1 with TRBJ1-5, with TRBD1 identical over 7 bases. This CDR3 is built from 17 residues. Germline CDR1 SGHRS, CDR2 YFSETQ. V dropped 5 bases and J dropped 0; count of bases not matched to a gene: 11. In DNA, the CDR3 is TGCGCCAGCAGTTCGGACAGGTTATACTATAGCAATCAGCCCCAGCATTTT. Protein product: CASSSDRLYYSNQPQHF.

This clone was observed a single time. V is TRBV7-9 and J is TRBJ1-1, with TRBD1 as a possible D gene (6 bases). This CDR3 contains 14 residues. The V end lost 5 bases, the J end lost 5 bases, and 15 bases lay between the germline ends. Germline CDR1 reads SEHNR; CDR2 reads FQNEAQ (reference sequence). This CDR3 reads CASSHDPGQTEAFF. In nucleotides, the CDR3 is TGTGCCAGCAGCCATGACCCGGGACAAACTGAAGCTTTCTTT.

The V call is TRBV6-5, the J call TRBJ1-1, with D perhaps TRBD1 (6 bases). Germline V gene data show CDR1 as MNHEY and CDR2 as SVGAGI. The V and J ends lost 5 bases and 2 bases respectively, with 12 bases between them. The CDR3 is 14 amino acids. The CDR3 reads CASSGQGSNTEAFF. As DNA, the CDR3 is TGTGCCAGCAGTGGTCAGGGGAGTAACACTGAAGCTTTCTTT.